Sequencing of this T cell receptor beta chain was carried out in a study of T cells expressing NK-cell markers. The wider study: Underlying the TCR beta repertoires were sorted CD3+CD56+NKG2C+, CD3+CD56+NKG2C- and CD3+CD56-NKG2C+ T cells. Most of the eight sequenced donors tested HCMV-seropositive; one tested seronegative. Findings and limits, study-wide: The CD3+CD56-NKG2C+ fraction of four donors was likewise dominated by these clonotypes. Clarity on HCMV specificity was lacking for the expanded NKG2C+ T cell clones.

Germline assignment: CDR1 LNHNV and CDR2 YYDKDF (reference sequence). The CDR3 consists of 15 residues. About this clonotype itself: Its antigen is still unknown.

Reprocessing the 5' RACE reads, TCRdb reports a single entry for every CDR3 protein and omits DNA. The sample data list 400,000 to 500,000 distinct CDR3 sequences. The chain joins TRBV15 to TRBJ2-3; TCRdb lists TRBD1, though no DNA is available to test this call. The sequencing sample was made of blood T cells: a sorted CD56 or NKG2C T cell subset, CD4+ or CD8+ T cells, or bulk PBMC T cells (not recorded which). This TCR was sampled from a woman aged 18 to 75 in good health. The CDR3 region is CATSRDRQGVDTQYF.